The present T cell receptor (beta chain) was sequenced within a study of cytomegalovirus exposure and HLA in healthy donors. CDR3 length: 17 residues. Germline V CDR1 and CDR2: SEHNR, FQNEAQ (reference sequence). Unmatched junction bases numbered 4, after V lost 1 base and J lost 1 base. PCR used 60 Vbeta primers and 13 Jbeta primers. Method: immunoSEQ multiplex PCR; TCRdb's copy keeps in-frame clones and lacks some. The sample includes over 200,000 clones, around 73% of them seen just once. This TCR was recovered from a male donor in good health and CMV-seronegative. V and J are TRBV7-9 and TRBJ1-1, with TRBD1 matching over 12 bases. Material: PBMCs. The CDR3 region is CASSLVGQGAWNTEAFF. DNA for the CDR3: TGTGCCAGCAGCTTAGTGGGACAGGGGGCCTGGAACACTGAAGCTTTCTTT.